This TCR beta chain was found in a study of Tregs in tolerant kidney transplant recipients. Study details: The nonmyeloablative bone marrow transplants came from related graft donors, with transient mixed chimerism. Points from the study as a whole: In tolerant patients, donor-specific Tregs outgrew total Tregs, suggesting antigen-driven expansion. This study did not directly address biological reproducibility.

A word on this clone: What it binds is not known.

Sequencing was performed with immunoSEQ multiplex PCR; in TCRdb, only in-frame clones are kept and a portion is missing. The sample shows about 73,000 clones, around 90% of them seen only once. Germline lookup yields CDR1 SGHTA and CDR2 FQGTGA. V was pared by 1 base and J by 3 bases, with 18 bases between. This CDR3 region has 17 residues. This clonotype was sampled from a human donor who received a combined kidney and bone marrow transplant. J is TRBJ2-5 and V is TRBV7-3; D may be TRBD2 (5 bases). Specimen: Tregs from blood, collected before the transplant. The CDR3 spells CASSLRALEGVKETQYF. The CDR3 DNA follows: TGTGCCAGCAGCTTAAGGGCTTTAGAGGGAGTAAAAGAGACCCAGTACTTC.